The 20 T cell receptor beta chains below all came from one sample that was sequenced in a study of OX40 agonist ivuxolimab in advanced cancers. Repertoires were generated with immunoSEQ multiplex PCR, while TCRdb's copy carries only in-frame clones and drops some. The sample holds 50,000 or so clones, over 80% seen once. The starting material was CD4+ or CD8+ T cells sorted from blood, obtained in a trial of the OX40 agonist ivuxolimab. Source of these receptors: an adult with an advanced solid tumor such as melanoma, head and neck, liver or kidney cancer.

The V call is TRBV15, the J call TRBJ1-1, with 8 nucleotides matching TRBD1. CDR3 length equals 15 residues. Unmatched junction bases numbered 9, after V lost 3 bases and J lost 6 bases. CDR1 LNHNV and CDR2 YYDKDF come from the germline V gene (reference sequence). DNA of the CDR3: TGTGCCACCAGCAGTAGAACGACAGGGGACGCTGAAGCTTTCTTT. It specifies CATSSRTTGDAEAFF.

This chain connects TRBV6-5 to TRBJ2-7, with a possible D match to TRBD1 (6 bases). This CDR3 contains 14 residues. In germline, CDR1 is MNHEY, CDR2 SVGAGI. V dropped 0 bases and J dropped 6 bases, with 12 bases sitting between them. In DNA, the CDR3 is TGTGCCAGCAGTTACTCGCAGGGGTTGGGCGAGCAGTACTTC. Its translation: CASSYSQGLGEQYF.

This chain joins TRBV4-1 and TRBJ1-2; D is ambiguous. The CDR3 totals 13 residues. Trimming cost V 2 bases and J 10 bases, with 14 bases left between them. Germline V CDR1 and CDR2: MGHRA, YSYEKL. As DNA, the CDR3 is TGCGCCAGCAGCCAACGGGTCTCTAAGGACTACACCTTC. Its protein is CASSQRVSKDYTF.

The V call is TRBV7-9, the J call TRBJ2-5, with D perhaps matching TRBD2 (6 bases). The ends were cut back, 5 bases at V and 3 bases at J, with 16 bases in the middle. In germline, CDR1 is SEHNR, CDR2 FQNEAQ (reference sequence). This CDR3 spans 15 amino acids. The CDR3 region is CASSPDGGTKETQYF. The CDR3 DNA reads as TGTGCCAGCAGCCCGGACGGGGGAACAAAAGAGACCCAGTACTTC.

This clone was observed once. This rearrangement joins TRBV7-9 to TRBJ2-3, with TRBD2 matching 11 bases. Germline assignment: CDR1 SEHNR and CDR2 FQNEAQ (reference sequence). The CDR3 runs 17 residues. With 1 base clipped from V and 5 bases from J, the junction kept 8 bases outside the gene matches. The chain's CDR3 is CASSLVGSGGAIDTQYF. The CDR3 nucleotides read TGTGCCAGCAGCTTAGTGGGTAGCGGGGGGGCCATAGATACGCAGTATTTT.

Note on this clone: Other DNA sequences within the sample encode an identical CDR3. The CDR3 loop is CASSLGTGAGANVLTF. CDR3 in DNA: TGCGCCAGCAGCTTGGGGACAGGGGCTGGGGCCAACGTCCTGACTTTC. The rearrangement links TRBV5-1 to TRBJ2-6; TRBD1 agrees at 9 bases. This CDR3 has 16 amino acids. CDR1 is SGHRS and CDR2 is YFSETQ in the germline V gene. Trimming took 0 bases from V and 2 from J; bases not matched to a gene: 0.

This clone was observed a handful of times. The chain couples TRBV21-1 to TRBJ2-7; TRBD2, the D gene given by the table, was not confirmed from the DNA. TRBV21-1 is noted as a pseudogene. The CDR3 runs to 17 residues. The DNA for the CDR3 is TGTGCCAGCATTTTCGTCGGGCGTAGCGGGGCTTCCTACGAGCAGTACTTC. This sequence encodes CASIFVGRSGASYEQYF.

This chain joins TRBV19 and TRBJ2-5; D possibly corresponds to TRBD2 (6 bases). The DNA end favors TRBJ2-7, so the J call may be wrong. Germline values: CDR1 LNHDA, CDR2 SQIVND (reference sequence). The CDR3 has 15 residues. The CDR3 DNA is TGTGCCAGTAGTATAGCTCGGGGAGGTGCCTACGAGCAGTACTTC. This sequence encodes CASSIARGGAYEQYF.

The V call is TRBV10-1, the J call TRBJ2-1, with D perhaps TRBD1 (5 bases). Trimming removed 4 bases at V and 3 bases at J, with 7 bases between. CDR1 is WNHNN, CDR2 SYGVQD, per germline (reference sequence). The CDR3 extends over 13 amino acids. The CDR3 nucleotides are TGCGCCAGCAGTGCCAGGGTCTACAATGAGCAGTTCTTC. Its protein is CASSARVYNEQFF.

V and J are TRBV5-6 and TRBJ1-2; D uncertain. V dropped 2 bases and J dropped 6 bases, with 8 bases sitting between them. CDR3 length: 12 residues. CDR1 and CDR2 from the germline V gene are SGHDT and YYEEEE. CDR3 in DNA: TGTGCCAGCAGCTTCACCAGAGATGGCTACACCTTC. Translated: CASSFTRDGYTF.

The chain links TRBV11-2 to TRBJ2-1; TRBD2 agrees at 9 bases. The germline gives CDR1 SGHAT, CDR2 FQNNGV. V was clipped by 3 bases and J by 9 bases; unmatched bases: 3. This CDR3 is built from 13 residues. The CDR3 region is CASSFRAGGEQFF. The CDR3 bases are TGTGCCAGCAGCTTTCGAGCGGGGGGTGAGCAGTTCTTC.

The chain has TRBV27 and TRBJ2-2; D is undetermined. Per the germline V gene, CDR1 is MNHEY and CDR2 is SMNVEV (reference sequence). Trimming left V 5 bases short and J 5 bases short, with 15 bases between. The CDR3 has 15 amino acids. CDR3 nucleotide sequence: TGTGCCAGCAGTCTAACCACCCAAGATACCGGGGAGCTGTTTTTT. It codes for CASSLTTQDTGELFF.

This sequence joins TRBV2 and TRBJ2-5; 11 nucleotides match TRBD2. TRBJ2-7 explains the end of the DNA better; the J call may be wrong. CDR3 length: 15 residues. Germline V gives CDR1 SNHLY, CDR2 FYNNEI. CDR3 region: CASRPTSGGTYEQYF. The CDR3 coding sequence is TGTGCCAGCAGACCTACTAGCGGGGGAACCTACGAGCAGTACTTC.

The genes are TRBV6-1 and TRBJ1-6; D possibly corresponds to TRBD1 (6 bases). This CDR3 spans 14 amino acids. Trimming shortened V by 4 bases and J by 14 bases, and 18 bases separated the two germline ends. Per the germline V gene, CDR1 is MNHNS and CDR2 is SASEGT. CDR3 region: CASSAKWDIGTLHF. DNA for the CDR3: TGTGCCAGCAGTGCGAAATGGGACATCGGAACCCTCCACTTT.

The chain uses TRBV5-4 and TRBJ2-7; 7 bases line up with TRBD2. The CDR3 is 16 amino acids. J was trimmed by 2 bases and V by 1 base; bases with no gene match: 9. Per germline, CDR1 SGHNT and CDR2 YYREEE (reference sequence). The DNA of the CDR3 is TGTGCCAGCAGCTTGAGGATGGGGGGGGGTCCCTACGAGCAGTACTTC. Translation: CASSLRMGGGPYEQYF. Full variable domain (missing parts from reference TRBV5-4 and TRBJ2-7): ETGVTQSPTHLIKTRGQQVTLRCSSQSGHNTVSWYQQALGQGPQFIFQYYREEENGRGNFPPRFSGLQFPNYSSELNVNALELDDSALYLCASSLRMGGGPYEQYFGPGTRLTVT.

V gene TRBV28 combines with J gene TRBJ2-1, with 15 bases fitting TRBD2. In germline, CDR1 is MDHEN, CDR2 SYDVKM. V lost 5 bases, J lost 13 bases, and 9 bases stayed unmatched. The CDR3 runs to 15 residues. This CDR3 is CASSLGLAGGQKQFF. The DNA for the CDR3 is TGTGCCAGCAGTCTGGGACTAGCGGGGGGCCAGAAACAGTTCTTC.

V is TRBV2 and J is TRBJ1-2; weak D call: TRBD1 (6 bases). The V gene lost 3 bases and the J gene lost 8 bases, with 19 bases spanning the gap. CDR3 length equals 15 residues. The germline V gene has CDR1 SNHLY and CDR2 FYNNEI. Here the CDR3 DNA reads TGTGCCAGCAGTGATAGGGTAGGGGGTACAAAAGGCTACACCTTC. This translates into CASSDRVGGTKGYTF.

V is TRBV19 and J is TRBJ2-7; 8 bases agree with TRBD1. CDR1 is LNHDA and CDR2 is SQIVND in the germline V gene (reference sequence). V gave up 5 bases and J gave up 3 bases; unmatched junction bases: 9. CDR3 length equals 15 residues. The CDR3 region has the DNA TGTGCCAGTAGTGAACTGGGACAGGCGGACTACGAGCAGTACTTC. Translated, it gives CASSELGQADYEQYF.

The chain carries TRBV28 and TRBJ1-1, with 9 bases lining up with TRBD1. V gave up 4 bases and J gave up 10 bases; unmatched junction bases: 1. The germline gives CDR1 MDHEN, CDR2 SYDVKM. The CDR3 contains 11 residues. CDR3: CASSSDRGAFF. DNA of the CDR3: TGTGCCAGCAGTTCGGACAGGGGAGCTTTCTTT.

V and J are TRBV20-1 and TRBJ1-1, with TRBD1 matching 7 bases. The length of the CDR3 is 11 residues. J lost 8 bases, V lost 6 bases, and 6 bases had no gene match. Germline lookup yields CDR1 DFQATT and CDR2 SNEGSKA (reference sequence). The CDR3 spells CSATGVPEAFF. The DNA of the CDR3 is TGCAGTGCAACAGGGGTTCCCGAAGCTTTCTTT.